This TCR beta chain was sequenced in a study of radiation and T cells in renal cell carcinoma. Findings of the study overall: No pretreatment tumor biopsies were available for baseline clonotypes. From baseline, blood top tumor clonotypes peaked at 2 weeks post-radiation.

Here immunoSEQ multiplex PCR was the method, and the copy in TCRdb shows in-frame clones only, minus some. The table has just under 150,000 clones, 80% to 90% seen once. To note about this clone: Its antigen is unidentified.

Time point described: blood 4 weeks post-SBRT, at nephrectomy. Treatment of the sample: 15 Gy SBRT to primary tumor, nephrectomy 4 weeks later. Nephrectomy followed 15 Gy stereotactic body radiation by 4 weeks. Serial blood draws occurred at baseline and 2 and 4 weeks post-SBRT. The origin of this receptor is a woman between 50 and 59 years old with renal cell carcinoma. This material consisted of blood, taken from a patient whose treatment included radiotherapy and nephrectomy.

The CDR3 region has the DNA TGTGCCAGCAGTGTCCAGCCCGCGGTAGGAGAGCAGTTCTTC. This codes for CASSVQPAVGEQFF. The chain employs TRBV2 and TRBJ2-1; no firm D call. Germline CDR1 reads SNHLY; CDR2 reads FYNNEI. The CDR3 has 14 residues. The V end was cut by 4 bases, the J end by 10 bases, with 17 bases between.